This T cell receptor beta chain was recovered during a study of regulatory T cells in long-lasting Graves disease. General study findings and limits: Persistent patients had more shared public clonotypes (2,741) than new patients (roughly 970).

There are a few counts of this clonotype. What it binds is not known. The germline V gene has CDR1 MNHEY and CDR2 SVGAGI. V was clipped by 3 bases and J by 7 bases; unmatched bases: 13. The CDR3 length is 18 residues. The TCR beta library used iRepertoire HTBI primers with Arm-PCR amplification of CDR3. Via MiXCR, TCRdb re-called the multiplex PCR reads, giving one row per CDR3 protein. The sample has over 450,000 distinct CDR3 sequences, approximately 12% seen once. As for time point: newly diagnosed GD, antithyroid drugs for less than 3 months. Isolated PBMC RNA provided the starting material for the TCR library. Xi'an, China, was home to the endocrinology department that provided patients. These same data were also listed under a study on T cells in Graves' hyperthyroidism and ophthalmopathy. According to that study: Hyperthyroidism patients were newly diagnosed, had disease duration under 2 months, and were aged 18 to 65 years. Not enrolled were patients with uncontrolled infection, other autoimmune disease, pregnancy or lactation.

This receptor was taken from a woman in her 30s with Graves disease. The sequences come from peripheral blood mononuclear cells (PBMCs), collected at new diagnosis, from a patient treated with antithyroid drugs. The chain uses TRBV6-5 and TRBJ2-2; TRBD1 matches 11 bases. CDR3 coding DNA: TGTGCCAGCAGTTATAAATTAGGGACAGGGGGGAGGCGCGGGGAGCTGTTTTTT. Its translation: CASSYKLGTGGRRGELFF.